A single sample gave rise to the 30 T cell receptor beta chains below, sequenced in a study of high-grade serous ovarian cancer treatment subgroups. The protocol was immunoSEQ multiplex PCR, while the TCRdb copy is restricted to in-frame clones and leaves out a portion. The data contain about 36,000 clones, about 80% of them singletons. The tumor samples were collected prior to definitive surgery or chemotherapy. The sequencing input was tumor tissue. These TCRs come from a human donor with high-grade serous ovarian cancer.

The chain combines TRBV27 with TRBJ2-3; D unresolved. The V end lost 6 bases, the J end lost 6 bases, and 16 bases lay between the germline ends. This CDR3 is 14 amino acids long. From germline, CDR1 is MNHEY and CDR2 SMNVEV (reference sequence). The chain's CDR3 is CASRQQLNSDTQYF. The CDR3 DNA sequence: TGTGCCAGCAGACAACAGCTCAATTCGGATACGCAGTATTTT.

The chain recombines TRBV28 with TRBJ1-1; D possibly corresponds to TRBD1 (5 bases). Germline V CDR1 and CDR2: MDHEN, SYDVKM. The CDR3 is 15 residues long. V gave up 5 bases and J gave up 3 bases, with 16 bases separating them. In DNA, the CDR3 is TGTGCCAGCAGTCCATGGAGTGTGGGGGACACTGAAGCTTTCTTT. It codes for CASSPWSVGDTEAFF.

The rearrangement links TRBV7-2 to TRBJ2-1, with D perhaps matching TRBD1 (5 bases). Trimming took 5 bases from V and 9 from J, leaving 11 bases between them. There are 12 residues in the CDR3. Germline CDR1 is SGHTA and CDR2 is FQGNSA. Here the CDR3 DNA reads TGTGCCAGCAGCCCCCAAGGGGCTGAGCAGTTCTTC. Translating it yields CASSPQGAEQFF.

The rearrangement uses TRBV27 and TRBJ2-1, with TRBD2 matching over 12 bases. The germline gives CDR1 MNHEY, CDR2 SMNVEV (reference sequence). This CDR3 region has 22 residues. With V trimmed by 3 bases and J by 0 bases, 18 bases remained unmatched. CDR3 amino acids: CASSFPQTSGRPPRISYNEQFF. The CDR3 DNA sequence: TGTGCCAGCAGTTTCCCCCAAACTAGCGGGAGGCCCCCACGAATCTCCTACAATGAGCAGTTCTTC.

J is TRBJ2-2 and V is TRBV30; TRBD2 aligns across 10 bases. Germline assignment: CDR1 GTSNPN and CDR2 SVGIG (reference sequence). The CDR3 extends over 22 amino acids. The V and J ends lost 6 bases and 0 bases, in that order; junction bases with no gene match: 25. In DNA form, the CDR3 reads TGTGCCTGCCTCTGGACGACTGATGGAGCGGGAGGGCCTTTGGCGAACACCGGGGAGCTGTTTTTT. It codes for CACLWTTDGAGGPLANTGELFF.

This chain connects TRBV5-1 to TRBJ2-7; TRBD1 matches 8 bases. CDR1 and CDR2 (germline): SGHRS, YFSETQ. After removal of 3 bases from V and 5 bases from J, the junction contained 10 bases not matched to a gene. The CDR3 is 15 amino acids. The CDR3 nucleotides read TGCGCCAGCAGCTCTCTTAGGACAGGGATCGACGAGCAGTACTTC. Translated: CASSSLRTGIDEQYF.

This clone was seen only a few times. The J gene is TRBJ1-5, the V gene TRBV28; no firm D call. Trimming took off 7 bases at V and 3 bases at J, with 16 bases between the two ends. The germline V gene encodes CDR1 MDHEN and CDR2 SYDVKM. The CDR3 sequence is 15 residues long. The CDR3 DNA reads TGTGCCAGCAAAAGGGAGGGATATCCCAATCAGCCCCAGCATTTT. Its translation is CASKREGYPNQPQHF.

The chain joins TRBV7-8 to TRBJ2-7; the D call may be TRBD1 or TRBD2 (6 bases each). V dropped 0 bases and J dropped 2 bases, with 8 bases sitting between them. The germline CDR1 and CDR2 sequences are SGHVS and FQNEAQ. The length of the CDR3 is 14 residues. CDR3 loop: CASSLAGGAYEQYF. CDR3 coding DNA: TGTGCCAGCAGCTTAGCGGGGGGCGCCTACGAGCAGTACTTC.

The chain is built from TRBV7-6 and TRBJ2-2, with 8 bases matching TRBD1. Losses at the gene ends were 2 bases for V and 2 bases for J; bases not matched to a gene: 4. Germline V CDR1 and CDR2: SGHVS, FNYEAQ. This CDR3 has 16 residues. Here the CDR3 DNA reads TGTGCCAGCAGCTTATGCGGGACAGGCAACACCGGGGAGCTGTTTTTT. The encoded protein is CASSLCGTGNTGELFF.

The rearrangement uses TRBV4-3 and TRBJ2-7, with 8 bases that match TRBD2. Trimming removed 0 bases from V and 4 bases from J; junction bases left unmatched: 14. The germline V gene encodes CDR1 LGHNA and CDR2 YSLEER. The CDR3 runs to 18 residues. The CDR3 DNA sequence: TGCGCCAGCAGCCAAGAGTCGAATAGGGGGTCGGGGGGGTACGAGCAGTACTTC. As protein: CASSQESNRGSGGYEQYF.

The table lists this clone with a few counts. The V and J genes are TRBV19 and TRBJ1-4; D not certain. CDR1 and CDR2 from the germline V gene are LNHDA and SQIVND (reference sequence). Trimming removed 8 bases at V and 7 bases at J, with 8 bases between. CDR3 length: 11 amino acids. The CDR3 coding sequence is TGTGCCAGTCGGTCGGGTGAAAAACTGTTTTTT. Translated: CASRSGEKLFF.

The V and J genes are TRBV4-1 and TRBJ1-2, with D uncertain. V was trimmed by 2 bases and J by 3 bases, leaving 10 bases between them. The CDR3 length is 14 residues. Germline assignment: CDR1 MGHRA and CDR2 YSYEKL. The CDR3 reads CASSQYSGDYGYTF. CDR3 DNA sequence: TGCGCCAGCAGCCAATATTCTGGGGACTATGGCTACACCTTC.

This clone ranks as medium-sized. V usage is TRBV7-8 and J usage is TRBJ1-6, with D possibly TRBD1 on 6 matching bases. The CDR3 spans 13 residues. CDR1 SGHVS and CDR2 FQNEAQ come from the germline V gene. V gave up 6 bases and J gave up 12 bases, with 15 bases separating them. The CDR3 DNA reads TGTGCCAGCAGTCCCACGGGGGCTGAACCCCTCCACTTT. It specifies CASSPTGAEPLHF.

This clone was detected a few times. This rearrangement joins TRBV19 to TRBJ2-1; 10 bases are a match to TRBD2. CDR1 and CDR2 from the germline V gene are LNHDA and SQIVND (reference sequence). CDR3 length: 17 residues. Germline trimming cut 1 base from V and 8 bases from J; bases unmatched to any gene: 11. DNA for the CDR3: TGTGCCAGTAGTATAGGGTGGGCTAGCGGGAGTCAGGATGAGCAGTTCTTC. Translation gives CASSIGWASGSQDEQFF.

This clone came up a few times. The rearrangement joins TRBV19 to TRBJ1-5; D not resolved. The CDR3 runs to 15 residues. The germline V gene has CDR1 LNHDA and CDR2 SQIVND (reference sequence). Trimming shortened V by 1 base and J by 1 base, and 8 bases separated the two germline ends. The CDR3 region has the DNA TGTGCCAGTAGTATAGGGTCCAAGAGCAATCAGCCCCAGCATTTT. It translates to CASSIGSKSNQPQHF. The full variable domain, its missing parts supplied by reference TRBV19 and TRBJ1-5, is DGGITQSPKYLFRKEGQNVTLSCEQNLNHDAMYWYRQDPGQGLRLIYYSQIVNDFQKGDIAEGYSVSREKKESFPLTVTSAQKNPTAFYLCASSIGSKSNQPQHFGDGTRLSIL.

This clone came up once. The chain uses TRBV5-1 and TRBJ1-4; D is uncertain. The CDR3 runs to 14 residues. Deletions cut 3 bases from V and 3 bases from J, with 9 bases between. Germline V CDR1 and CDR2: SGHRS, YFSETQ. The CDR3: CASSWLEPNEKLFF. DNA of the CDR3: TGCGCCAGCAGCTGGCTGGAACCTAATGAAAAACTGTTTTTT.

This chain joins TRBV28 and TRBJ2-5, with TRBD2 as a possible D gene (6 bases). The DNA end is more similar to TRBJ2-7, so the J call may be wrong. CDR1 and CDR2 from the germline V gene are MDHEN and SYDVKM. The CDR3 has 15 amino acids. This CDR3 is CASSFLRGRFYEQYF. Written as DNA, the CDR3 is TGTGCCAGCAGTTTTCTGCGGGGTAGATTCTACGAGCAGTACTTC.

The rearrangement joins TRBV7-2 to TRBJ1-2, with 12 bases aligning to TRBD1. The CDR3 has 16 amino acids. V lost 3 bases and J lost 8; bases outside the gene matches: 10. Per the germline V gene, CDR1 is SGHTA and CDR2 is FQGNSA. CDR3 DNA: TGTGCCAGCAGCTTTCTCCGGGACAGGGGGCCGGGGGGCTACACCTTC. As protein: CASSFLRDRGPGGYTF.

The chain is built from TRBV2 and TRBJ1-6; maybe TRBD1 (6 bases). Trimming took 9 bases from V and 0 from J, leaving 12 bases between them. The CDR3 runs to 15 residues. Germline V gives CDR1 SNHLY, CDR2 FYNNEI. CDR3 amino acids: CASRDTDSYNSPLHF. CDR3 nucleotide sequence: TGTGCCAGTCGGGACACCGACTCCTATAATTCACCCCTCCACTTT.

This clone occurred a few times. The CDR3, as DNA: TGCGCCAGCAGCCCCACCCACCAGGGCGTTGTTGTGGCCAACGTCCTGACTTTC. Residues: CASSPTHQGVVVANVLTF. The rearrangement joins TRBV4-1 to TRBJ2-6, with D possibly matching TRBD1 (5 bases). The ends were cut back, 4 bases at V and 6 bases at J, with 22 bases in the middle. Per germline, CDR1 MGHRA and CDR2 YSYEKL. CDR3 length equals 18 residues.

The V call is TRBV5-5, the J call TRBJ1-1; no clear D. V lost 5 bases and J 4 bases, leaving 9 bases between the germline ends. Per the germline V gene, CDR1 is SGHKS and CDR2 is YYEKEE (reference sequence). The CDR3 sequence is 12 residues long. CDR3: CASSFQATEAFF. In DNA, the CDR3 is TGTGCCAGCAGTTTTCAGGCCACTGAAGCTTTCTTT.

The chain recombines TRBV5-8 with TRBJ2-3, with 10 positions matching TRBD2. Germline V gives CDR1 SGHTS, CDR2 YDEGEE. Trimming at V came to 2 bases and at J to 2 bases, leaving 5 bases not matched to a gene. This CDR3 region has 16 residues. CDR3: CASSFSSGRATDTQYF. DNA of the CDR3: TGTGCCAGCAGCTTCTCGAGCGGGAGGGCCACAGATACGCAGTATTTT. The whole variable domain, filled in from reference TRBV5-8 and TRBJ2-3, reads EAGVTQSPTHLIKTRGQQATLRCSPISGHTSVYWYQQALGLGLQFLLWYDEGEERNRGNFPPRFSGRQFPNYSSELNVNALELEDSALYLCASSFSSGRATDTQYFGPGTRLTVL.

This clone was recorded a few times. This chain links TRBV7-6 with TRBJ1-4; 10 nucleotides match TRBD1. The germline V gene encodes CDR1 SGHVS and CDR2 FNYEAQ. V lost 5 bases and J lost 6; bases outside the gene matches: 6. This CDR3 region has 15 residues. The CDR3 nucleotides are TGTGCCAGCAGCCCGCCCGGGACAGGGGATGAAAAACTGTTTTTT. Protein sequence: CASSPPGTGDEKLFF.

The V and J genes are TRBV5-1 and TRBJ2-3, with 7 bases fitting TRBD2. Germline trimming cut 2 bases from V and 3 bases from J; bases unmatched to any gene: 6. Per germline, CDR1 SGHRS and CDR2 YFSETQ. The CDR3 spans 15 residues. The CDR3 protein is CASSFQKRGTDTQYF. DNA of the CDR3: TGCGCCAGCAGCTTTCAAAAGCGGGGAACAGATACGCAGTATTTT.

This clone was seen a handful of times. The chain joins TRBV7-2 to TRBJ1-2; TRBD1 agrees at 8 bases. Trimming cost V 3 bases and J 4 bases; bases outside gene matches: 7. Looked up from germline, CDR1 is SGHTA and CDR2 is FQGNSA. The CDR3 has 15 amino acids. This CDR3 reads CASSFQGAGGYGYTF. DNA for the CDR3: TGTGCCAGCAGCTTTCAGGGGGCAGGCGGCTATGGCTACACCTTC.

The V and J genes are TRBV4-2 and TRBJ2-7; D is undetermined. Trimming stripped 1 base from V and 6 bases from J, with 4 bases between. CDR3 length equals 11 residues. Germline assignment: CDR1 LGHNA and CDR2 YNFKEQ. CDR3 in DNA: TGTGCCAGCAGCCAAGCTTCCGAGCAGTACTTC. Amino acids: CASSQASEQYF.

V gene TRBV7-2 combines with J gene TRBJ2-5, with 8 bases lining up with TRBD2. The germline CDR1 and CDR2 sequences are SGHTA and FQGNSA. Germline trimming cut 2 bases from V and 5 bases from J; bases unmatched to any gene: 13. The CDR3 contains 17 residues. As DNA, the CDR3 is TGTGCCAGCAGCTTAACCCGACTAGCGAGGCAGGGGGAGACCCAGTACTTC. Protein: CASSLTRLARQGETQYF.

V gene TRBV7-3 combines with J gene TRBJ2-1; possibly TRBD1 for D (6 bases). V was clipped by 3 bases and J by 5 bases, with 8 bases between them. The CDR3 spans 13 residues. Germline V gene sequence: CDR1 SGHTA, CDR2 FQGTGA. CDR3 sequence (DNA): TGTGCCAGCAGCTTGGACAGAAACAATGAGCAGTTCTTC. Amino acids: CASSLDRNNEQFF.

The table lists this clone with a few counts. V is TRBV19 and J is TRBJ1-1, with unresolved D. Per the germline V gene, CDR1 is LNHDA and CDR2 is SQIVND (reference sequence). Between the trimmed V and J ends, which lost 6 bases and 0 bases, there was a span of 8 bases. The CDR3 sequence is 13 residues long. For the CDR3, the DNA is TGTGCCAGTAGCAAAGGGATGAACACTGAAGCTTTCTTT. Protein: CASSKGMNTEAFF.

This chain joins TRBV11-1 and TRBJ2-3; 11 bases match TRBD2. The CDR3 is 15 amino acids. The V and J ends lost 3 bases and 9 bases, in that order; junction bases with no gene match: 8. The germline V gene encodes CDR1 SGHAT and CDR2 FQDESV (reference sequence). The CDR3 region is CASSLERPSGGTQYF. The CDR3 DNA reads as TGTGCCAGCAGCTTGGAGCGGCCTAGCGGGGGGACGCAGTATTTT.